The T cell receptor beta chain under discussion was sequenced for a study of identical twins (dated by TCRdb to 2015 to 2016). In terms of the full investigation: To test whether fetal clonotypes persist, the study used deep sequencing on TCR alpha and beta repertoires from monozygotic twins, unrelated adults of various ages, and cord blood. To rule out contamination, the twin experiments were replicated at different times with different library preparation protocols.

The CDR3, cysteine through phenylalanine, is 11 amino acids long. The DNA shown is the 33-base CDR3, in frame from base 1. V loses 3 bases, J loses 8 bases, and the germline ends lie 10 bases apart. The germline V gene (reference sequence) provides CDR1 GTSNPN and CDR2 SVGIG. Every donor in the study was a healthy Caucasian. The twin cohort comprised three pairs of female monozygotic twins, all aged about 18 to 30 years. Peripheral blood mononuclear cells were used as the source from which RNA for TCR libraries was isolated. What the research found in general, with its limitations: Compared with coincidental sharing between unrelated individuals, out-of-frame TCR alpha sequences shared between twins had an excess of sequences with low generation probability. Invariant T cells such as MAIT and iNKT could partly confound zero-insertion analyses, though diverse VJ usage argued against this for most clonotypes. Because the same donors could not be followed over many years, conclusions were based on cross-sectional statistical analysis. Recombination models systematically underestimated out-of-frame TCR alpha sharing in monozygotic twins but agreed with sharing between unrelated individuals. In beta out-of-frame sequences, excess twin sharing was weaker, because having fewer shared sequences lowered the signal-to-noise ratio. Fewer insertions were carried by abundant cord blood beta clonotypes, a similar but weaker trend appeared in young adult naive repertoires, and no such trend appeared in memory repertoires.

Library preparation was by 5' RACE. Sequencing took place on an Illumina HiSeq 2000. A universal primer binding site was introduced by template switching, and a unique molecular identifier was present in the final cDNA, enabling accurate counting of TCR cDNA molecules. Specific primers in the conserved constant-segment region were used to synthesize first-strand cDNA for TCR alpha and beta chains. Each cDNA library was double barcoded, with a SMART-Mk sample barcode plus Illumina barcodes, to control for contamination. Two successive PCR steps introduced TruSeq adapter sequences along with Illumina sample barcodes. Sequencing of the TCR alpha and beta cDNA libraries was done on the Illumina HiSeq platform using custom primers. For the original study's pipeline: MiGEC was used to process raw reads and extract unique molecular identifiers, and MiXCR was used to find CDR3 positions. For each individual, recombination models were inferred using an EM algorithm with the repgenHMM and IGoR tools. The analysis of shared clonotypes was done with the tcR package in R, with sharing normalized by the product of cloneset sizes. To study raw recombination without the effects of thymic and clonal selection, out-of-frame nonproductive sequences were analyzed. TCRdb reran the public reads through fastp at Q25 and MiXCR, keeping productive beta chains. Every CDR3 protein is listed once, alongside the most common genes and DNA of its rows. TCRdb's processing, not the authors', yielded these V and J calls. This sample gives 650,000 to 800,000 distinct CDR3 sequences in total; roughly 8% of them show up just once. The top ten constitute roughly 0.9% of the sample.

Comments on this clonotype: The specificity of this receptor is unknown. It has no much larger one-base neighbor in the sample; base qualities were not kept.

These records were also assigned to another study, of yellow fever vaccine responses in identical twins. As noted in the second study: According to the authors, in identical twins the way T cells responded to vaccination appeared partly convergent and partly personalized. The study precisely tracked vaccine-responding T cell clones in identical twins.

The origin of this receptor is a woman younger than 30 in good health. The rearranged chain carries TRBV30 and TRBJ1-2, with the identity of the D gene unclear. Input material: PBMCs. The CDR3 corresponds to CAWSWVGGYTF. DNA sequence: TGTGCCTGGAGCTGGGTGGGGGGCTACACCTTC.